This TCR beta chain was documented in a study of radiation and T cells in renal cell carcinoma (dated by TCRdb to 2018 to 2021). About the full investigation: Samples were obtained from a clinical trial, in which 15 Gy stereotactic body radiation therapy was delivered to primary renal cell carcinomas and nephrectomy was performed 4 weeks later. A total of 4 million to 5 million unique CDR3 nucleotide sequences, encoding fewer than 3,000,000 unique CDR3 amino acid sequences, were found across all 50 or so samples. TCR beta sequencing covered over 50 samples in total, comprising approximately 25 tumors and roughly 27 peripheral blood samples.

The study at large found these results: Top tumor clonotypes rose in blood from baseline to 2 weeks post-radiation, then contracted by 4 weeks, suggesting transient expansion of tumor-resident clones. Because pretreatment tumor biopsies were not available, the baseline intratumoral presence of clonotypes could not be determined. Tracking of blood repertoire dynamics stopped at about 4 weeks after treatment, with no follow-up past that point. Effects of radiation dose or scheduling on the TCR repertoire could not be addressed with the single-armed trial design.

The CDR3 runs 13 residues from the cysteine to the phenylalanine. Here the CDR3 DNA is all that survives: 39 bases in frame from base 1. Based on the germline V gene, the CDR1 and CDR2 sequences are SGDLS and YYNGEE. The V end loses 3 bases and the J end loses 5 bases, and a stretch of 8 bases separates them. Following the manufacturer's recommendations, the immunoSEQ kit was used to generate TCR beta libraries from genomic DNA. To prepare the libraries, a first multiplex PCR with proprietary primers was run, followed by a second PCR that added unique barcodes, and a bead cleanup was done after each round. Each sample batch included a kit-provided positive control reaction and a negative control reaction. The final libraries underwent checking on an Agilent 4200 TapeStation D1000 ScreenTape, volumetric pooling, and quantification by qPCR. Sequencing was performed on an Illumina NextSeq500 using a MidOutput 150-cycle cartridge, with 156 Read1 cycles, 15 Index1 cycles, and the kit custom primers. The pooled library was loaded at approximately 0.95 pM with a roughly 20% PhiX control spike-in. In the authors' own workflow: The vendor-processed data were analyzed in R, and a clonotype was defined as all T cells that share the same CDR3 nucleotide sequence. For clone abundance analyses, frequencies were normalized to the 10,000 most abundant clones per sample. Public T cell clones, which averaged fewer than five per sample, were excluded before analysis. An abundance difference of at least 32-fold between compartments was the criterion for calling clonotypes tumor-enriched or baseline blood-enriched. Clonotypes expanded or contracted between blood time points were identified with a beta-binomial differential abundance model. Similarity between tumor and blood repertoires was quantified using the Baroni-Urbani and Buser coefficient, and groups were compared with two-tailed Wilcoxon tests in R. TCRdb limited this immuneACCESS table to in-frame rearrangements with V and J called. A share of clones is missing; checked studies link under half to unresolved V genes, and the rest is unexplained. The V and J calls and clone size are taken from that table; D and trimming were inferred from the DNA. Here the sample has about 140,000 clones; less than 90% occur a single time. Of the sample, around a quarter falls within the top ten clones.

This clone has only a few counts. Its specific antigen is unknown. Base qualities are missing; no much larger clone stands one base away. The time point label of this sample denotes: baseline pretreatment blood. What the treatment or condition label conveys for this sample: 15 Gy SBRT to primary tumor, nephrectomy 4 weeks later. To follow tumor-enriched clonotypes, serial peripheral blood was collected from radiation-treated patients at baseline and at 2 weeks and 4 weeks after SBRT. Every patient had renal cell carcinoma of clear cell pathology. Genomic DNA for TCR sequencing was prepared using the QIAamp DNA Blood Mini Kit (Qiagen). Samples were included in the analyses only if all quality control checks were passed.

The source of this sequence is a woman aged 45-65 years with renal cell carcinoma. The sequence joins TRBV9 to TRBJ2-2, with no confidently assigned D gene. The sequencing used blood, collected from a patient whose treatment included radiotherapy and nephrectomy. DNA sequence: TGTGCCAGCAGCGGACGAAGGACCGGGGAGCTGTTTTTT. This is translated as CASSGRRTGELFF. Reference TRBV9 and TRBJ2-2 proteins supply the regions before and after the CDR3; the full variable domain is: DSGVTQTPKHLITATGQRVTLRCSPRSGDLSVYWYQQSLDQGLQFLIQYYNGEERAKGNILERFSAQQFPDLHSELNLSSLELGDSALYFCASSGRRTGELFFGEGSRLTVL.